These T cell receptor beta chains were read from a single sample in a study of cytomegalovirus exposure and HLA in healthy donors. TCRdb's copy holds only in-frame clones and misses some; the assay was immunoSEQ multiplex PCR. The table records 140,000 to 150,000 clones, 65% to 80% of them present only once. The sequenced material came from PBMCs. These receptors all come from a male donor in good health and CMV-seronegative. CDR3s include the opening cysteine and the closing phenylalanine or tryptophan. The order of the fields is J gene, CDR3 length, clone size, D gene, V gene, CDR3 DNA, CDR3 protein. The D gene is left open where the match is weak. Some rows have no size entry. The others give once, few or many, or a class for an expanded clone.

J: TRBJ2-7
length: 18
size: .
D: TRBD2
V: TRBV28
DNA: TGTGCCAGCAGTTCACCCCCCGGGACTAGCGGGAGGGCCGGCGAGCAGTACTTC
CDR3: CASSSPPGTSGRAGEQYF

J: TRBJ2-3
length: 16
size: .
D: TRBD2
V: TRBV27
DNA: TGTGCCAGCAGCCGACCGGGACTAGCAAGCACAGATACGCAGTATTTT
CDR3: CASSRPGLASTDTQYF

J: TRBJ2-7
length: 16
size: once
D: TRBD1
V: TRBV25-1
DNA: TGTGCCAGCAGTCGGGCGGGACAGGGAAAGGCCTACGAGCAGTACTTC
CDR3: CASSRAGQGKAYEQYF

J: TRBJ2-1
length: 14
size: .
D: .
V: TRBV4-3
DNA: TGCGCCAGCAGCCGGAAGAGGAACAACAATGAGCAGTTCTTC
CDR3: CASSRKRNNNEQFF

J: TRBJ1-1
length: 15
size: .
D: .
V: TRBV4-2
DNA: TGTGCCAGCAGCCAACCCCGACAGCTGAACACTGAAGCTTTCTTT
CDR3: CASSQPRQLNTEAFF

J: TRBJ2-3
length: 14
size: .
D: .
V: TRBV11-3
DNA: TGTGCCAGCAGCACCCGACGGGGTGCAGATACGCAGTATTTT
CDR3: CASSTRRGADTQYF

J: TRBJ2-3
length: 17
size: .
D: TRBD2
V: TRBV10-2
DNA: TGCGCCAGCAGTCTCCTGACTAGCGGGAGTAGAACAGATACGCAGTATTTT
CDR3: CASSLLTSGSRTDTQYF

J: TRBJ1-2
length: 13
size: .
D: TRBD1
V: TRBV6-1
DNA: TGTGCCAGCAAAACAGGGGGCATATATGGCTACACCTTC
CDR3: CASKTGGIYGYTF

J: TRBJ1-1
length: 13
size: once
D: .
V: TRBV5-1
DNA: TGCGCCAGCAGCCCCACAGGGTACACTGAAGCTTTCTTT
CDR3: CASSPTGYTEAFF

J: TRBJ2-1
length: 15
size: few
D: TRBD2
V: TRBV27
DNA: TGTGCCAGCAGTTTAGGTAGCGGGGAATACAATGAGCAGTTCTTC
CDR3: CASSLGSGEYNEQFF

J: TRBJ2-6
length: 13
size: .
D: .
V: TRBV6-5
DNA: TGTGCCAGCAGACCCGGTGGGGCCAACGTCCTGACTTTC
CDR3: CASRPGGANVLTF

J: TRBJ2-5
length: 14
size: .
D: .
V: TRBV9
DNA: TGTGCCAGCAGCGTAGAAGCCAGGGAAGAGACCCAGTACTTC
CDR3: CASSVEAREETQYF

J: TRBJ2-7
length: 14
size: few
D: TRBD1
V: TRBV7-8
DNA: TGTGCCAGCAGCGTGGGGACAGCCTCCTACGAGCAGTACTTC
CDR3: CASSVGTASYEQYF

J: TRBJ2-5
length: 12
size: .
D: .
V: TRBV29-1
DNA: TGCAGCGTTGCCAGGGACCAAGAGACCCAGTACTTC
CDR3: CSVARDQETQYF

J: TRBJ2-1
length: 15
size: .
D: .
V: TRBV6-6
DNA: TGTGCCAGCAGTCCTACAGGGAGCTCCTACAATGAGCAGTTCTTC
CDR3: CASSPTGSSYNEQFF

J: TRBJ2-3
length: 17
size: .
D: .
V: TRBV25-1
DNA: TGTGCCAGCAACCCCAGTAGAGACAGGTCCCGCACAGATACGCAGTATTTT
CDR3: CASNPSRDRSRTDTQYF

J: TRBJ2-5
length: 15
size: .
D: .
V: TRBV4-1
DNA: TGCGCCAGCAGCCAAGGTGAGGTCGGGGTGGAGACCCAGTACTTC
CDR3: CASSQGEVGVETQYF

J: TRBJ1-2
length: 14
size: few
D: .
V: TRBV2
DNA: TGTGCCAGCAGGGATTCAGGGGCGAACTATGGCTACACCTTC
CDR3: CASRDSGANYGYTF

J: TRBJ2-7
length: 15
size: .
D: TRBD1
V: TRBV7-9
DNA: TGTTCCAGCAGCTTAGTGGGACAGGAGAGCTACGAGCAGTACTTC
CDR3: CSSSLVGQESYEQYF

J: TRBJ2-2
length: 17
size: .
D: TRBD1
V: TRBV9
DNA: TGTGCCAGCAGCGCCCCAAGGAGACAGGGGGACACCGGGGAGCTGTTTTTT
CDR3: CASSAPRRQGDTGELFF

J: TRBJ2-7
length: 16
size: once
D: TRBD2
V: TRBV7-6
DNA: TGTGCCAGCAGCCCCGGGGGGGGAGCCTCAACATACGAGCAGTACTTC
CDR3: CASSPGGGASTYEQYF

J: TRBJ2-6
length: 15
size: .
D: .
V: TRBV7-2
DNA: TGTGCCAGCAGCTACGGGGGCTCTGGGGCCAACGTCCTGACTTTC
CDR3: CASSYGGSGANVLTF

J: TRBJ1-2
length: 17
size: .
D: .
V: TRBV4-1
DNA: TGCGCCAGCAGCCAAGCTCCGGCAGGGCTCCACTATGGTGGCTACACCTTC
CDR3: CASSQAPAGLHYGGYTF

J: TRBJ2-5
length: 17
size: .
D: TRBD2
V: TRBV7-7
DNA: TGTGCTAGCAGCTTAGGGGATCGGACGGGGGGGCGAGAGACCCAGTACTTC
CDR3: CASSLGDRTGGRETQYF

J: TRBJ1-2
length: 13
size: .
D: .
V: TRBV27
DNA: TGTGCCAGCAGTTCAATACAAAACTATGGCTACACCTTC
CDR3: CASSSIQNYGYTF

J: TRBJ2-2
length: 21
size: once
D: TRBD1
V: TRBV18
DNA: TGTGCCAGCTCACCTTTTATTCCGAGACGGGACAGGGGGCGATTGGCCGGGGAGCTGTTTTTT
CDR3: CASSPFIPRRDRGRLAGELFF

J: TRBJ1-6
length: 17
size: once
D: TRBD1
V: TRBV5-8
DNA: TGTGCCAGCAGCCCAGGAGGACAGGGGACCCGCAATTCACCCCTCCACTTT
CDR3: CASSPGGQGTRNSPLHF

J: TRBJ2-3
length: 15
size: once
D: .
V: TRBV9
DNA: TGTGCCAGCAGCGCACATGAGGGTAGGACAGATACGCAGTATTTT
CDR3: CASSAHEGRTDTQYF

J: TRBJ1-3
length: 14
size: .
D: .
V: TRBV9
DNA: TGTGCCAGCAGCGAACAGGGCAGCGGAAACACCATATATTTT
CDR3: CASSEQGSGNTIYF

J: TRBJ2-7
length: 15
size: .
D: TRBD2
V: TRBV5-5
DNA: TGTGCCAGCAGCTTGGGACTAGCTGGGGCCTACGAGCAGTACTTC
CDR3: CASSLGLAGAYEQYF

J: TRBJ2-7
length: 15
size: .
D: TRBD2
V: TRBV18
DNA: TGTGCCAGCTCACCCAATTCGGGCGGGGGCTACGAGCAGTACTTC
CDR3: CASSPNSGGGYEQYF

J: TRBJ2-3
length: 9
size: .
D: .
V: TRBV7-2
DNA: TGTGCCAGCAAGAGTACGCAGTATTTT
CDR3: CASKSTQYF

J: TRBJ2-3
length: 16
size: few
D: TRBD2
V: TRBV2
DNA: TGTGCCAGCAGTCCCAGGACTAGCGGGGGGGTAGATACGCAGTATTTT
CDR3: CASSPRTSGGVDTQYF

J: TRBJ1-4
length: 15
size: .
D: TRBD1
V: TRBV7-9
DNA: TGTGCCAGCAGCTCTTCGGGACAGGGCAGCGAAAAACTGTTTTTT
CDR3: CASSSSGQGSEKLFF

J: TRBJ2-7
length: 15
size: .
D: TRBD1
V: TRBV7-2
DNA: TGTGCCAGCAGCTTAAAGACAGGGGCTAACCACGAGCAGTACTTC
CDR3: CASSLKTGANHEQYF

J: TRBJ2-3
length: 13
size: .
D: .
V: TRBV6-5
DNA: TGTGCCAGCAGTTACTCTTCCGGGGATACGCAGTATTTT
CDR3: CASSYSSGDTQYF

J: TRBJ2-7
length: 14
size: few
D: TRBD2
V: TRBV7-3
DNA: TGTGCCAGCAGCTTAGGGTCTAGCGGGAGTTCACAGTACTTC
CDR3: CASSLGSSGSSQYF

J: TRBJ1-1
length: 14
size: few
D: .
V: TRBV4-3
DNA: TGCGCCAGCAGCCAAGTCGGGGGTACCACTGAAGCTTTCTTT
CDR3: CASSQVGGTTEAFF

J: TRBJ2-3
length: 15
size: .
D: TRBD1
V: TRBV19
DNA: TGTGCCAGTAGCGACAGGGGGTTAGGCACAGATACGCAGTATTTT
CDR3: CASSDRGLGTDTQYF

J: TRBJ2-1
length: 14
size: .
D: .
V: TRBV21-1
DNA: TGTGCCGGAGGGGGGACAGGCTCCTACAATGAGCAGTTCTTC
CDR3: CAGGGTGSYNEQFF

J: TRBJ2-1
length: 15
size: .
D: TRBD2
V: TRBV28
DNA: TGTGCCAGCAGAGAAGGACTAGCGTTCCACAATGAGCAGTTCTTC
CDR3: CASREGLAFHNEQFF

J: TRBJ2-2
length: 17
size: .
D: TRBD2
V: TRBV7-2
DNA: TGTGCCAGCAGCCCCCCGGGGGCTAGCGGGAGCACCGGGGAGCTGTTTTTT
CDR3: CASSPPGASGSTGELFF

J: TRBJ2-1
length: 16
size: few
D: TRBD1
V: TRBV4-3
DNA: TGCGCCAGCAGCCAAGAGCCACAGGGGGCTTACAATGAGCAGTTCTTC
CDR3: CASSQEPQGAYNEQFF

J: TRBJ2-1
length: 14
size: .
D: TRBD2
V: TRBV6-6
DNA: TGTGCCAGCACAAACGGGGGGGGCTACAATGAGCAGTTCTTC
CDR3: CASTNGGGYNEQFF

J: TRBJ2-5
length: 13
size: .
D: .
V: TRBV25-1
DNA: TGTGCCAGCAATCACAGGGTCCAAGAGACCCAGTACTTC
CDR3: CASNHRVQETQYF

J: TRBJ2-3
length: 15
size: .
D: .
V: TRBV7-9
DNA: TGTGCCAGCAGCTTCACAAGGGAGAGCACAGATACGCAGTATTTT
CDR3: CASSFTRESTDTQYF

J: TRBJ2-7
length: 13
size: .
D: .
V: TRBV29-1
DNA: TGCAGCGCCGCCCCCATAAGCCGGGACGAGCAGTACTTC
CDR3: CSAAPISRDEQYF

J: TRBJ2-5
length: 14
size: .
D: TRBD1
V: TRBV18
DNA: TGTGCCAGCTCACCAAGACAGGGGTTTGAGACCCAGTACTTC
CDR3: CASSPRQGFETQYF

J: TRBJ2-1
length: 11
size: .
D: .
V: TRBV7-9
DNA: TGTTCCAGCAGCCTGCGAGATGAGCAGTTCTTC
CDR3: CSSSLRDEQFF

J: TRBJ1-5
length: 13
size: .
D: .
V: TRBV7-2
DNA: TGTGCCAGCAGCTTAGAAGCTGCTCAGCCCCAGCATTTT
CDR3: CASSLEAAQPQHF

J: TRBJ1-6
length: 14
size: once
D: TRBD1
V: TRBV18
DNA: TGTGCCAGCTCACTGGGACAGGATAATTCACCCCTCCACTTT
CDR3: CASSLGQDNSPLHF

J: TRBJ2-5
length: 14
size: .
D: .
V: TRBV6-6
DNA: TGTGCCAGCACCGGCGGGCAGTACCAAGAGACCCAGTACTTC
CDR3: CASTGGQYQETQYF

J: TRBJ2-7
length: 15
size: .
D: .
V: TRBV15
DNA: TGTGCCACCAGCAGAGATCGCAGGGGGGCCTACGAGCAGCACTTC
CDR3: CATSRDRRGAYEQHF

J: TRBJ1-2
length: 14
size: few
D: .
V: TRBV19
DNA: TGTGCCAGTACCCCAGGCACCCCAGCGGGGAGCTACACCTTC
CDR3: CASTPGTPAGSYTF

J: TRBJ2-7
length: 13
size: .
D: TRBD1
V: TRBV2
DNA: TGTGCCAGCAGGGGGGACAGGGCAAACGAGCAGTACTTC
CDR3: CASRGDRANEQYF

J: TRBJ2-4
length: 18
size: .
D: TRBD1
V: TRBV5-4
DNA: TGTGCCAGCAGTAACGGGACAGGGGGACCTATAGCCAAAAACAGTCAGTACTTC
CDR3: CASSNGTGGPIAKNSQYF

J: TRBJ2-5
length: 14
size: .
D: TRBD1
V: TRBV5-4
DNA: TGTGCCAGCAGCCGGACAGGGATCCAAGAGACCCAGTACTTC
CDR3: CASSRTGIQETQYF

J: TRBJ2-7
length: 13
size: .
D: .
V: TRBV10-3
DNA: TGTGCCAGCAGTTACCAAACAGGGAACGAGCAGTACTTC
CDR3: CASSYQTGNEQYF

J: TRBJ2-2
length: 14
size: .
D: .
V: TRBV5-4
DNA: TGTGCCAGCAGCTTAGGAGGGGACACCGGGGAGCTGTTTTTT
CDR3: CASSLGGDTGELFF

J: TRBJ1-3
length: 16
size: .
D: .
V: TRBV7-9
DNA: TGTGCCAGCAGTAGAGGACAGTTAGGCTCTGGAAACACCATATATTTT
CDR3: CASSRGQLGSGNTIYF